One and the same sample provided the 5 T cell receptor beta chains below, sequenced in a study of Tregs in tolerant kidney transplant recipients. Sequencing used immunoSEQ multiplex PCR; TCRdb keeps in-frame clones, though not all of them. The table includes some 69,000 clones, roughly 89% detected once. Sequencing was done on a sample of CD4+ T cells from blood. These receptors all stem from a human donor in good health.

The chain joins TRBV6-4 to TRBJ1-4; tentatively, D is TRBD1 (5 bases). The CDR3 is 17 residues long. Germline V gene data show CDR1 as MRHNA and CDR2 as SNTAGT. V was pared by 0 bases and J by 0 bases, with 11 bases between. The CDR3 DNA reads TGTGCCAGCAGTGACTCCGGGACCGATGCAACTAATGAAAAACTGTTTTTT. Its translation is CASSDSGTDATNEKLFF.

The V call is TRBV19, the J call TRBJ2-3; D is undetermined. This CDR3 comprises 16 residues. Looked up from germline, CDR1 is LNHDA and CDR2 is SQIVND (reference sequence). Trimming removed 4 bases from V and 4 bases from J, with 18 bases in between. The CDR3 nucleotides read TGTGCCAGTAGTACCTCCAATATTATGGGCGCAGATACGCAGTATTTT. As protein: CASSTSNIMGADTQYF. The complete variable domain, with remaining parts taken from reference TRBV19 and TRBJ2-3, reads DGGITQSPKYLFRKEGQNVTLSCEQNLNHDAMYWYRQDPGQGLRLIYYSQIVNDFQKGDIAEGYSVSREKKESFPLTVTSAQKNPTAFYLCASSTSNIMGADTQYFGPGTRLTVL.

The V gene is TRBV9, the J gene TRBJ1-1; D not resolved. V dropped 0 bases and J dropped 1 base, with 7 bases sitting between them. The CDR3 consists of 14 residues. Germline V gene data show CDR1 as SGDLS and CDR2 as YYNGEE. The CDR3 nucleotides read TGTGCCAGCAGCGTAGATGGTAGGAACACTGAAGCTTTCTTT. Its translation: CASSVDGRNTEAFF.

A remark on this clone: An end of the junction does not agree with germline; a read error may underlie this. Other DNA sequences of this sample code for an identical CDR3. J is TRBJ1-2 and V is TRBV5-1, with a tentative D call TRBD1 (6 bases). There are 15 residues in the CDR3. Germline loops: CDR1 SGHRS, CDR2 YFSETQ. The CDR3 reads CASSLDGGAIGGYTF. The CDR3 bases are TGCGCCAGCAGCTTGGATGGGGGCGCCATCGGTGGCTACACCTTT.

V usage is TRBV6-1 and J usage is TRBJ2-1, with TRBD2 as a possible D gene (6 bases). The CDR3 is made up of 14 amino acids. Between the trimmed V and J ends, which lost 8 bases and 6 bases, there was a span of 17 bases. CDR1 MNHNS and CDR2 SASEGT come from the germline V gene. The CDR3 sequence is CASRPGLSLNEQFF. The CDR3 nucleotides are TGTGCCAGCCGGCCGGGACTGTCCCTCAATGAGCAGTTCTTC.